This TCR beta chain was recorded in a study of technical replicates of blood from several donors. This clone was observed a single time. Data came from immunoSEQ multiplex PCR; TCRdb stores just in-frame clones and leaves some out. Of some 15,000 clones in the sample, roughly 80% were seen once. Sequenced: PBMCs. The sequence came from a human donor in good health.

The CDR3, as DNA: TGTGCCAGTAGTATGCTCCCCGGGAACGAGCAGTACTTC. Residues: CASSMLPGNEQYF. The chain links TRBV19 to TRBJ2-7; tentatively, D is TRBD2 (5 bases). The germline CDR1 and CDR2 sequences are LNHDA and SQIVND (reference sequence). Trimming took off 3 bases at V and 5 bases at J, with 11 bases between the two ends. The CDR3 has 13 amino acids.